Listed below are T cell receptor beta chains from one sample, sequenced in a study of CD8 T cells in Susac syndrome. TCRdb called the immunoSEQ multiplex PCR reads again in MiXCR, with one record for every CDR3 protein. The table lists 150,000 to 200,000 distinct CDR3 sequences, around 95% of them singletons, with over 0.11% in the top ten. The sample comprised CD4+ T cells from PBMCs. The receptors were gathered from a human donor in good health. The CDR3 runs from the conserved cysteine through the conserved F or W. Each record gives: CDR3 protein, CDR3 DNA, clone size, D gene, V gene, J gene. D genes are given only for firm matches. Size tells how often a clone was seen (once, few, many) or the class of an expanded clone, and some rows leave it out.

CASGPTSTSVTYEQYF	TGTGCTAGTGGTCCAACCTCTACTAGCGTGACCTACGAGCAGTACTTC	-	TRBD2	TRBV12-5	TRBJ2-7
CSARAGHQETQYF	TGCAGTGCTAGAGCAGGGCACCAAGAGACCCAGTACTTC	-	-	TRBV20-1	TRBJ2-5
CSVGYGGTDTQYF	TGCAGCGTTGGCTACGGGGGCACAGATACGCAGTATTTT	-	-	TRBV29-1	TRBJ2-3
CASSPGLAGSETQYF	TGCGCCAGCAGCCCCGGACTAGCGGGCTCTGAGACCCAGTACTTC	-	TRBD2	TRBV5-1	TRBJ2-5
CASSLAVGTGSYGYTF	TGTGCCAGCAGCTTAGCGGTTGGGACAGGGAGCTATGGCTACACCTTC	-	TRBD1	TRBV7-2	TRBJ1-2
CASSLFSGISGANVLTF	TGCGCCAGCAGCTTATTCTCGGGGATCTCTGGGGCCAACGTCCTGACTTTC	-	-	TRBV5-1	TRBJ2-6
CASRDTGTGNEKLFF	TGTGCCAGTAGGGATACCGGGACAGGGAATGAAAAACTGTTTTTT	-	TRBD1	TRBV19	TRBJ1-4
CASSLAGGYEQYF	TGTGCCAGCAGTTTGGCAGGGGGCTACGAGCAGTACTTC	-	TRBD1	TRBV12-3/TRBV12-4	TRBJ2-7
CASSRRQTGELFF	TGTGCCAGCAGCCGACGGCAAACCGGGGAGCTGTTTTTT	-	-	TRBV7-6	TRBJ2-2
CSVDTPSTDTQYF	TGCAGCGTCGACACCCCTAGCACAGATACGCAGTATTTT	once	-	TRBV29-1	TRBJ2-3
CASSQATGTFLGLETQYF	TGTGCCAGCAGCCAAGCGACAGGGACGTTCCTTGGACTGGAGACCCAGTACTTC	-	TRBD1	TRBV3-1	TRBJ2-5
CSARDRRGQETQYF	TGCAGTGCTAGAGATAGGAGGGGTCAAGAGACCCAGTACTTC	few	-	TRBV20-1	TRBJ2-5
CASSPRDSGYTDTQYF	TGTGCCAGCAGCCCCCGTGATAGCGGGTACACAGATACGCAGTATTTT	-	TRBD2	TRBV7-2	TRBJ2-3
CASGGMKSSYNEQFF	TGTGCCAGCGGGGGCATGAAGAGCTCCTACAATGAGCAGTTCTTC	-	-	TRBV2	TRBJ2-1
CASSGLGLAERAGEFF	TGTGCCAGCAGTGGGCTAGGACTAGCGGAGAGAGCAGGGGAGTTCTTC	-	TRBD2	TRBV2	TRBJ2-1
CASSIRAGGTHYGYTF	TGTGCCAGTAGTATTCGGGCAGGGGGTACCCACTATGGCTACACCTTC	-	TRBD1	TRBV19	TRBJ1-2
CASSLGPGSGDRNEQFF	TGTGCCAGCAGCCTCGGGCCGGGGAGCGGGGATCGCAATGAGCAGTTCTTC	-	TRBD2	TRBV4-2	TRBJ2-1
CASSLGTDSPLHF	TGCGCCAGCAGCTTGGGGACAGACTCACCCCTCCACTTT	-	-	TRBV5-1	TRBJ1-6
CASSESVGRSYEQYF	TGTGCCAGCAGTGAAAGTGTAGGTCGCAGCTACGAGCAGTACTTC	-	-	TRBV6-1	TRBJ2-7
CSVDGTGSVYTF	TGCAGCGTTGACGGGACAGGGTCCGTCTACACCTTC	-	TRBD1	TRBV29-1	TRBJ1-2
CASSPAVGVSGANVLTF	TGTGCCAGCAGCCCCGCGGTTGGGGTGTCTGGGGCCAACGTCCTGACTTTC	-	-	TRBV5-4	TRBJ2-6
CASSGRTGGAGGGNSPLHF	TGTGCCAGCAGCGGTCGGACAGGGGGCGCGGGAGGTGGTAATTCACCCCTCCACTTT	-	TRBD1	TRBV11-2	TRBJ1-6
CASAQDSSVGIQYF	TGTGCTAGTGCCCAGGACAGTTCTGTGGGGATTCAGTACTTC	-	-	TRBV12-5	TRBJ2-4
CASSQNPGTASNQPQHF	TGTGCCAGTAGCCAAAACCCCGGGACAGCGAGCAATCAGCCCCAGCATTTT	once	TRBD1	TRBV19	TRBJ1-5
CATSTIRTGSYEQYF	TGTGCCACCAGCACTATCAGGACAGGGTCCTACGAGCAGTACTTC	-	TRBD1	TRBV15	TRBJ2-7
CASSPSGGSVTGELFF	TGTGCCAGCAGCCCTAGCGGGGGTTCGGTCACCGGGGAGCTGTTTTTT	-	TRBD2	TRBV7-7	TRBJ2-2
CASSQGTGYDETQYF	TGTGCCAGCTCACAAGGGACAGGGTACGATGAGACCCAGTACTTC	-	TRBD1	TRBV18	TRBJ2-5
CAKGRDYNEQFF	TGTGCCAAAGGGCGGGACTACAATGAGCAGTTCTTC	-	-	TRBV30	TRBJ2-1
CASSFGTTYNSPLHF	TGTGCCAGCAGCTTCGGGACAACATATAATTCACCCCTCCACTTT	once	-	TRBV7-9	TRBJ1-6
CASRQPRGENTEAFF	TGTGCCAGCAGGCAACCTCGGGGGGAAAACACTGAAGCTTTCTTT	-	-	TRBV6-1	TRBJ1-1
CASTPGTGYGYTF	TGTGCCAGCACCCCCGGGACGGGCTATGGCTACACCTTC	once	-	TRBV2	TRBJ1-2
CSVEGSGSTDTQYF	TGCAGCGTTGAAGGTAGCGGGAGCACAGATACGCAGTATTTT	-	TRBD2	TRBV29-1	TRBJ2-3
CARTPGLAGGSSQETQYF	TGTGCCAGGACACCAGGACTAGCGGGGGGGAGCAGCCAAGAGACCCAGTACTTC	-	TRBD2	TRBV27	TRBJ2-5
CASSLWEAFEQYF	TGTGCCAGCAGTTTGTGGGAAGCCTTCGAGCAGTACTTC	-	-	TRBV12-3/TRBV12-4	TRBJ2-7
CASNLDLTSPKETQYF	TGTGCCAGCAACCTAGACCTGACCTCACCCAAAGAGACCCAGTACTTC	-	-	TRBV5-4	TRBJ2-5
CSVVGADTQYF	TGCAGCGTTGTGGGGGCAGATACGCAGTATTTT	-	-	TRBV29-1	TRBJ2-3
CASSQGVRNTEAFF	TGTGCCAGCTCACAGGGGGTTAGGAACACTGAAGCTTTCTTT	few	-	TRBV18	TRBJ1-1
CASSQYRQYNEKLFF	TGTGCCAGCAGCCAATATAGGCAGTATAATGAAAAACTGTTTTTT	-	-	TRBV4-2	TRBJ1-4
CASSYDPSGEQYF	TGTGCCAGCAGTTATGATCCGAGCGGGGAGCAGTACTTC	-	-	TRBV6-5	TRBJ2-7
CASRSDMTTGELFF	TGTGCCAGCAGATCCGACATGACCACCGGGGAGCTGTTTTTT	-	-	TRBV5-4	TRBJ2-2
CASSSRTGKGYTF	TGTGCCAGCAGCTCAAGGACAGGGAAAGGCTACACCTTC	-	TRBD1	TRBV7-3	TRBJ1-2
CASRGPQGYEQYF	TGTGCCAGCAGGGGACCCCAAGGGTACGAGCAGTACTTC	-	-	TRBV6-5	TRBJ2-7
CASTSEGANTGELFF	TGTGCCAGCACCAGCGAGGGGGCTAACACCGGGGAGCTGTTTTTT	-	TRBD1	TRBV6-5	TRBJ2-2
CASSPPSGVGHIQYF	TGTGCCAGCTCACCACCCAGCGGGGTTGGTCACATTCAGTACTTC	-	TRBD2	TRBV18	TRBJ2-4
CASSLVGRGRNNSPLHF	TGTGCCAGCAGCTTAGTCGGCAGGGGGCGGAATAATTCACCCCTCCACTTT	-	TRBD1	TRBV7-2	TRBJ1-6
CASSFRDAASFF	TGTGCCAGCAGCTTCCGGGACGCAGCGTCTTTCTTT	-	-	TRBV2	TRBJ1-1
CSARVHTEAFF	TGCAGCGCCAGGGTTCACACTGAAGCTTTCTTT	-	-	TRBV29-1	TRBJ1-1
CASSLAYTGELFF	TGTGCCAGCAGCTTAGCCTACACCGGGGAGCTGTTTTTT	once	-	TRBV7-3	TRBJ2-2
CASSLAVNLAGGGETQYF	TGTGCCAGCAGCTTAGCGGTAAACCTAGCGGGGGGTGGAGAGACCCAGTACTTC	once	TRBD2	TRBV7-8	TRBJ2-5
CASSQDFGTRVYPEQFF	TGTGCCAGCAGCCAAGATTTCGGGACTAGAGTTTACCCTGAGCAGTTCTTC	-	TRBD2	TRBV14	TRBJ2-1
CASIRLGGSYEQYF	TGTGCCAGCATTCGACTGGGCGGATCCTACGAGCAGTACTTC	-	-	TRBV6-4	TRBJ2-7
CSASDRGHVTGELFF	TGCAGTGCTAGTGATAGGGGGCACGTAACCGGGGAGCTGTTTTTT	-	TRBD1	TRBV20-1	TRBJ2-2
CSARVGSGNTIYF	TGCAGTGCTAGAGTGGGCTCTGGAAACACCATATATTTT	-	-	TRBV20-1	TRBJ1-3